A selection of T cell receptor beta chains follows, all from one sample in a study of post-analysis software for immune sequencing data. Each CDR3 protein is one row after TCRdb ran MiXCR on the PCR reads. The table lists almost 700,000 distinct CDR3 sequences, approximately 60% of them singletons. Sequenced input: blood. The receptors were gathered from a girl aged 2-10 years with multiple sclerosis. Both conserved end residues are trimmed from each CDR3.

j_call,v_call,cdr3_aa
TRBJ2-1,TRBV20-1,SADRDRGLNEQF
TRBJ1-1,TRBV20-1,SARDLAEAF
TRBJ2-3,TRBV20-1,SARAFQRGAIPSTDTQY
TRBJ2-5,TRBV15,ATSISRVVETQY
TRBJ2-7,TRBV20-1,SAPRSAGVRYEQY
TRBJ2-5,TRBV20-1,SARDIADQETQY
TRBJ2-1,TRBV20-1,SAIILAGAHINNEQF
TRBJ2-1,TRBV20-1,SARSLAGSHNEQF
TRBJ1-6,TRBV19,ASSLGTGSYNSPLH
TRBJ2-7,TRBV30,AWLQGWTYEQY
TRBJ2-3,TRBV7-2,ASSTRPSSTDTQY
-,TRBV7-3,ASSASPAGAYEQY
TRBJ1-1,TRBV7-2,ASSLIRGDTEAF
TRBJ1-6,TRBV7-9,ASTRLNSPLH